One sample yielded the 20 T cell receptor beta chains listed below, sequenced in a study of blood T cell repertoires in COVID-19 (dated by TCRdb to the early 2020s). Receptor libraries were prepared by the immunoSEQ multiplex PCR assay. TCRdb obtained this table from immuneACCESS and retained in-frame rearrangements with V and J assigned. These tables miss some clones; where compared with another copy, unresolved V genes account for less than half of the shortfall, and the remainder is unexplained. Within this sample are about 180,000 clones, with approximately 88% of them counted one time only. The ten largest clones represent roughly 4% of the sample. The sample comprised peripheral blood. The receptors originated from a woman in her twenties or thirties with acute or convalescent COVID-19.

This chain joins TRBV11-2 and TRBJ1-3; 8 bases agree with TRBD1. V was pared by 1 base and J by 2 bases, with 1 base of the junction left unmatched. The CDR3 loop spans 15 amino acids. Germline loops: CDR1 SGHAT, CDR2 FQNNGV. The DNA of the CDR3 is TGTGCCAGCAGCTTAGCCAGGGGGCCTGGAAACACCATATATTTT. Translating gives CASSLARGPGNTIYF.

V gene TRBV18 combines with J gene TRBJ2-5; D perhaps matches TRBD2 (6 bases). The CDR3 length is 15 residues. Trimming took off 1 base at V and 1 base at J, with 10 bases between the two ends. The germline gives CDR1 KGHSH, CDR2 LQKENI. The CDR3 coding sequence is TGTGCCAGCTCACCACGGGTTAGCGGCCAAGAGACCCAGTACTTC. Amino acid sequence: CASSPRVSGQETQYF.

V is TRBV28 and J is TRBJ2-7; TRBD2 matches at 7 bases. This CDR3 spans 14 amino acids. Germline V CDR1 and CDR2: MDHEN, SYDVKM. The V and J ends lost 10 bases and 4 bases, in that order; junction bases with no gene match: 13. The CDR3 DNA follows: TGTGCCACAAGGGATGCGGGAGCCAAATACGAGCAGTACTTC. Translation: CATRDAGAKYEQYF.

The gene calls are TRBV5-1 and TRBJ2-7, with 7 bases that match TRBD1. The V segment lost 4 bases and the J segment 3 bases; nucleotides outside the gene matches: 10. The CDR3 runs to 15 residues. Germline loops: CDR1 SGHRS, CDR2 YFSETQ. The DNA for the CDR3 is TGCGCCAGCAGCCCTCAACAGGGGCCCATCTACGAGCAGTACTTC. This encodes CASSPQQGPIYEQYF.

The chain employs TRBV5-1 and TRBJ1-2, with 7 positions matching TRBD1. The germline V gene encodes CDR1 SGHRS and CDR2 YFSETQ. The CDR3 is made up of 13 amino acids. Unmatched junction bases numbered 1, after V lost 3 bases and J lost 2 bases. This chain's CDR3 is CASSSQGNYGYTF. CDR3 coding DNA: TGCGCCAGCAGCTCACAGGGGAACTATGGCTACACCTTC.

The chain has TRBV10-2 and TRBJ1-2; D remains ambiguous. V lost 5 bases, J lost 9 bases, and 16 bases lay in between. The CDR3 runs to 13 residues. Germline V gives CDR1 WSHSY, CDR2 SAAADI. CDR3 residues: CASSTGEPGSYTF. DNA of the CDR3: TGCGCCAGCAGTACCGGGGAGCCCGGGAGCTACACCTTC.

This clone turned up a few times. Written as DNA, the CDR3 is TGTGCCAGCAGTTTAGGGACAGGGCCCACAGATACGCAGTATTTT. Its protein is CASSLGTGPTDTQYF. The J gene is TRBJ2-3, the V gene TRBV28, with TRBD1 matching over 9 bases. The CDR3 has 15 amino acids. V shed 2 bases, J shed 2 bases, and the junction held 2 bases outside the gene matches. Germline V CDR1 and CDR2: MDHEN, SYDVKM.

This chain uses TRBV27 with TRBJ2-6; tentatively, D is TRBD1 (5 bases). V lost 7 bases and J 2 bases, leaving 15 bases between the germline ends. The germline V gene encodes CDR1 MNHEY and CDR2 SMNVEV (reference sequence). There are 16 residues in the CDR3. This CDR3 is CASKGSGQTGANVLTF. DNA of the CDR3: TGTGCCAGCAAAGGTTCAGGGCAAACTGGGGCCAACGTCCTGACTTTC.

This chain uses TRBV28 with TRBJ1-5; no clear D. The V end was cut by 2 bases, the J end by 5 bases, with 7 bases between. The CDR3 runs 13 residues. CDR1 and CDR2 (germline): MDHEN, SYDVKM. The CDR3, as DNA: TGTGCCAGCAGTTTAGGGCAGCATCAGCCCCAGCATTTT. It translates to CASSLGQHQPQHF. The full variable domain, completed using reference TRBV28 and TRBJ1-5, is DVKVTQSSRYLVKRTGEKVFLECVQDMDHENMFWYRQDPGLGLRLIYFSYDVKMKEKGDIPEGYSVSREKKERFSLILESASTNQTSMYLCASSLGQHQPQHFGDGTRLSIL.

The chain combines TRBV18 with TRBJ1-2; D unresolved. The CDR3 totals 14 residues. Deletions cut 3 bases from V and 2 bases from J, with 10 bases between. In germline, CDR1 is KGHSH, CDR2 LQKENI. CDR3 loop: CASSPESFNYGYTF. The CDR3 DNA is TGTGCCAGCTCACCGGAGTCCTTCAACTATGGCTACACCTTC.

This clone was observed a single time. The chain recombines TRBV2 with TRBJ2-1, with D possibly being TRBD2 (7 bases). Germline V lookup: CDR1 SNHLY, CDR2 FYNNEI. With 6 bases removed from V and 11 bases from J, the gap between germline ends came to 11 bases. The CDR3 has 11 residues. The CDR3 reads CASRGGGKQFF. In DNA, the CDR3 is TGTGCCAGCAGAGGGGGAGGGAAGCAGTTCTTC.

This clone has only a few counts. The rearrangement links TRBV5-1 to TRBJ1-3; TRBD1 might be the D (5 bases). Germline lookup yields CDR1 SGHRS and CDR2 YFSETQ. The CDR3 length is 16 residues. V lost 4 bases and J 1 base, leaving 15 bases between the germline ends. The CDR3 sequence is CASSNSGLGSGNTIYF. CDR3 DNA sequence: TGCGCCAGCAGCAACTCGGGACTGGGGTCTGGAAACACCATATATTTT.

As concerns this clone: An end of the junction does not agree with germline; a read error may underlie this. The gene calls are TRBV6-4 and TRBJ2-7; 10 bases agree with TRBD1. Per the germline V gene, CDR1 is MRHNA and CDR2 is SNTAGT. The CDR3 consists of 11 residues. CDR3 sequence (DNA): TGTGCCCACCACAGGCGGGACAGGGGACTCTTC. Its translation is CAHHRRDRGLF.

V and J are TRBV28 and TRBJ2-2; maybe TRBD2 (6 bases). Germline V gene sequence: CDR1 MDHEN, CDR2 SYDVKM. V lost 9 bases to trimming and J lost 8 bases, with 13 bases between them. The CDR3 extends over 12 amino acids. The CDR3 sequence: CASYGSSGELFF. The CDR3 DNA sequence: TGTGCCAGTTACGGGAGTTCGGGGGAGCTGTTTTTT.

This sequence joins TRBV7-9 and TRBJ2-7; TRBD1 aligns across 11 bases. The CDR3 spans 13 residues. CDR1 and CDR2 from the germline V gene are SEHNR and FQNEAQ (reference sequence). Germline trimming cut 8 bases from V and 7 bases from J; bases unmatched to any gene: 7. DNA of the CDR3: TGTGCCAGCCGCGGACAGGGGGCGCGTGAGCAGTACTTC. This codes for CASRGQGAREQYF.

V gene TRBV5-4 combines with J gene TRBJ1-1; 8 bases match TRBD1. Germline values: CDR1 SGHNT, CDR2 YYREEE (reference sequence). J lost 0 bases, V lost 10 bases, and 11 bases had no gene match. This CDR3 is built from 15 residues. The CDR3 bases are TGTGCCGGAACTTACAGGGGGAATATGAACACTGAAGCTTTCTTT. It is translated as CAGTYRGNMNTEAFF.

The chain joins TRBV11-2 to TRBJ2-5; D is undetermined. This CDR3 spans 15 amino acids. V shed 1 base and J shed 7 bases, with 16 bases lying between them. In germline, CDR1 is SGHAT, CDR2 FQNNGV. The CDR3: CASSLVGPIAGTQYF. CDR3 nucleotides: TGTGCCAGCAGCTTAGTGGGCCCCATCGCTGGGACCCAGTACTTC.

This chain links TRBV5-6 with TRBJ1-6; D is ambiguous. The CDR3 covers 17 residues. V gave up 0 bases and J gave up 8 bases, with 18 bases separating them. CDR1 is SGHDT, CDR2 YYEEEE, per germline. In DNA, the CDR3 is TGTGCCAGCAGCTTGGCCGGTTCGGGGAATTGGGATTCACCCCTCCACTTT. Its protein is CASSLAGSGNWDSPLHF.

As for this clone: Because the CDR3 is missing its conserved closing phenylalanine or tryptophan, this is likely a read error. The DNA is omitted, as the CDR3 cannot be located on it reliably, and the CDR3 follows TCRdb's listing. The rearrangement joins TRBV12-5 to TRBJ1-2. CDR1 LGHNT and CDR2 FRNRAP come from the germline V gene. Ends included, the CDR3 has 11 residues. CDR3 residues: CPTSAGSPSFG.

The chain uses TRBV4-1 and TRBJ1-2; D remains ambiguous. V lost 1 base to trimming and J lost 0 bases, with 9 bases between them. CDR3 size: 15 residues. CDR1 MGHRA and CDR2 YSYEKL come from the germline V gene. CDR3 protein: CASSQGAAANYGYTF. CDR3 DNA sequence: TGCGCCAGCAGCCAAGGGGCAGCGGCTAACTATGGCTACACCTTC.